This TCR beta chain was captured by sequencing in a study of blood T cell repertoires in COVID-19. The repertoire was sequenced with immunoSEQ multiplex PCR; TCRdb's copy has only in-frame clones and lacks some. Of some 250,000 clones listed, around 80% are singletons. The CDR3 contains 16 residues. Germline V gene lookup returns CDR1 SGHNT and CDR2 YYREEE (reference sequence). V dropped 1 base and J dropped 9; count of bases not matched to a gene: 11. J is TRBJ2-1 and V is TRBV5-4; TRBD2 aligns across 9 bases. The origin of this receptor is a man older than 75 with acute or convalescent COVID-19. The sequencing sample was made of peripheral blood. Here the CDR3 reads CASSLRTSRGGGEQFF. The CDR3 DNA sequence: TGTGCCAGCAGCTTGCGGACGTCGCGGGGGGGCGGTGAGCAGTTCTTC.